Presented here are 10 T cell receptor beta chains from one specimen sequenced in a study of blood T cells in healthy people across ages. Alongside a J-beta primer mix, a sample-barcoded 5' primer served in a second PCR lasting roughly 7 to 11 cycles. One entry per CDR3 protein results from TCRdb running MiXCR on the 5' RACE reads. Seen here are around 1,800,000 distinct CDR3 sequences, roughly 43% observed once, and the top ten hold around 23%. Specimen: blood. All receptors derive from a human donor in good health.

This clonotype was picked up one time. The V gene is TRBV27, the J gene TRBJ1-6, with TRBD1 as a possible D gene (5 bases). The CDR3 runs to 15 residues. Trimming pared 9 bases from V and 8 bases from J, leaving 20 bases between. Looked up from germline, CDR1 is MNHEY and CDR2 is SMNVEV (reference sequence). The CDR3 nucleotides read TGTGCCAGTACCTGGGGCAGCATGTATGATTCACCCCTCCACTTT. Its translation is CASTWGSMYDSPLHF.

As concerns this clonotype: The CDR3 end shows no conserved phenylalanine or tryptophan, and so a read error is likely. The chain couples TRBV5-1 to TRBJ2-1; TRBD2 agrees at 12 bases. In germline, CDR1 is SGHRS, CDR2 YFSETQ. The trim removed 4 bases at V and 9 bases at J, leaving 8 bases unmatched. The CDR3 contains 15 residues. CDR3 bases: TGCGCCAGCAGCAAAGGACTAGCGGGGCGGGGTGAGCAGTTCATC. This translates into CASSKGLAGRGEQFI.

The chain combines TRBV9 with TRBJ2-5, with 8 bases lining up with TRBD1. Germline trimming cut 3 bases from V and 0 bases from J; bases unmatched to any gene: 1. The CDR3 consists of 14 residues. The germline V gene has CDR1 SGDLS and CDR2 YYNGEE. This CDR3 is CASSATGDQETQYF. DNA of the CDR3: TGTGCCAGCAGCGCGACAGGGGACCAAGAGACCCAGTACTTC.

The CDR3 sequence is CSALSGGVTDTQYF. Here the CDR3 DNA reads TGCAGTGCCCTGAGCGGGGGGGTCACAGATACGCAGTATTTT. The chain recombines TRBV20-1 with TRBJ2-3; the match to TRBD2 covers 10 bases. This CDR3 comprises 14 residues. V shed 6 bases and J 2 bases; nucleotides not matched to a gene: 5. CDR1 and CDR2 (germline): DFQATT, SNEGSKA (reference sequence).

V gene TRBV4-3 combines with J gene TRBJ2-5; TRBD2 is a possible D gene (6 bases). CDR1 LGHNA and CDR2 YSLEER come from the germline V gene. Trimming pared 0 bases from V and 0 bases from J, leaving 8 bases between. The CDR3 covers 15 residues. The CDR3 DNA reads as TGCGCCAGCAGCCAAGACGGACTAAACCAAGAGACCCAGTACTTC. This sequence encodes CASSQDGLNQETQYF.

The sample holds a few counts of this clonotype. J is TRBJ2-5 and V is TRBV6-1, with D maybe TRBD2 (5 bases). The CDR3 spans 15 residues. Trimming removed 7 bases at V and 2 bases at J, with 17 bases between. CDR1 and CDR2 (germline): MNHNS, SASEGT. CDR3 coding DNA: TGTGCCAGCATGATACAGCCACTAGTTCAAGAGACCCAGTACTTC. It translates to CASMIQPLVQETQYF.

The chain uses TRBV29-1 and TRBJ2-7; a possible D gene is TRBD1 (5 bases). V lost 6 bases to trimming and J lost 2 bases, with 11 bases between them. CDR3 size: 12 residues. The germline CDR1 and CDR2 sequences are SQVTM and ANQGSEA. CDR3 sequence: CSVVDSTYEQYF. The DNA of the CDR3 is TGCAGCGTGGTCGACAGCACCTACGAGCAGTACTTC.

J is TRBJ1-1 and V is TRBV12-3 or TRBV12-4, with a tentative D call TRBD1 (5 bases). This CDR3 contains 13 residues. Trimming removed 2 bases at V and 9 bases at J, with 13 bases between. CDR3 in DNA: TGTGCCAGCAGTTTATTAGAAGGGGCGAAAGCTTTCTTT. This translates into CASSLLEGAKAFF.

On this clonotype: Possible read error: a much larger clone is one base away. The chain uses TRBV29-1 and TRBJ1-2; 8 bases are a match to TRBD1. Germline V CDR1 and CDR2: SQVTM, ANQGSEA. This CDR3 comprises 11 residues. J gave up 9 bases and V 6 bases, and 6 bases lay outside the gene matches. The CDR3 loop is CSVRRDRSYTF. CDR3 sequence (DNA): TGCAGCGTCCGCCGGGACAGGAGCTACACCTTC.

This chain uses TRBV20-1 with TRBJ2-1; 9 nucleotides match TRBD2. This CDR3 spans 14 amino acids. CDR1 and CDR2 (germline): DFQATT, SNEGSKA (reference sequence). V trimming: 6 bases; J trimming: 7 bases; junction bases outside the gene matches: 10. CDR3 nucleotides: TGCAGTGCCCTGCGGGGGGGCCGGGGAAATGAGCAGTTCTTC. The encoded protein is CSALRGGRGNEQFF.